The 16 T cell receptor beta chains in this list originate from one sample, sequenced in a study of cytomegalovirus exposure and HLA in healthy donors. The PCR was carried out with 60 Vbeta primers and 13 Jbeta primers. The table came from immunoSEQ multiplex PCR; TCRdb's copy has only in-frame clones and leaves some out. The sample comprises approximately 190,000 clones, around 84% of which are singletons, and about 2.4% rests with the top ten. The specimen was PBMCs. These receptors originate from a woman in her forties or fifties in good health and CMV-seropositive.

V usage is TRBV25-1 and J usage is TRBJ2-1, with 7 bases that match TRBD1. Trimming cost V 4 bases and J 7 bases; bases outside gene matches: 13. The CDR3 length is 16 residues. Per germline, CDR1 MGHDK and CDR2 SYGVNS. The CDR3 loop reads CASSGLRGQWRNEQFF. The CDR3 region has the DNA TGTGCCAGCAGTGGACTTAGGGGGCAATGGAGAAATGAGCAGTTCTTC.

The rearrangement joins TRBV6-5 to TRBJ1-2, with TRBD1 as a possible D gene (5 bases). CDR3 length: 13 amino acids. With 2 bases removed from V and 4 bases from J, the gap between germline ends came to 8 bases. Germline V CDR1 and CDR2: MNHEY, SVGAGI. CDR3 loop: CASSYQDSYGYTF. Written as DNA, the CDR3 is TGTGCCAGCAGTTACCAAGACAGCTATGGCTACACCTTC.

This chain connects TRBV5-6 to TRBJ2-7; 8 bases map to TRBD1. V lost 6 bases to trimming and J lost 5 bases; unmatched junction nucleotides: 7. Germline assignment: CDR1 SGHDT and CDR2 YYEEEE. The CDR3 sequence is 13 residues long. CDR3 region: CASTLDRVNEQYF. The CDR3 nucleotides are TGTGCCAGCACCCTGGACAGGGTGAACGAGCAGTACTTC.

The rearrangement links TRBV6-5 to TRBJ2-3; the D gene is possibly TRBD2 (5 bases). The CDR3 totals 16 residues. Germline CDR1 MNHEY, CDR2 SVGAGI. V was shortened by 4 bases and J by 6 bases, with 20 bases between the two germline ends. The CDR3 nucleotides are TGTGCCAGCAGTTCCCTCCGGCTACTTAAGCGGGATACGCAGTATTTT. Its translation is CASSSLRLLKRDTQYF.

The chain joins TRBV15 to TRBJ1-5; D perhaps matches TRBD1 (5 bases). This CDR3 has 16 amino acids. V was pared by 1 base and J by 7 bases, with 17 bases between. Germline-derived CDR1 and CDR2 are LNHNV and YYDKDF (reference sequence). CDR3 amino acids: CATSRALGASQQPQHF. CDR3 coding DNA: TGTGCCACCAGCAGAGCTCTAGGGGCCAGTCAGCAGCCCCAGCATTTT.

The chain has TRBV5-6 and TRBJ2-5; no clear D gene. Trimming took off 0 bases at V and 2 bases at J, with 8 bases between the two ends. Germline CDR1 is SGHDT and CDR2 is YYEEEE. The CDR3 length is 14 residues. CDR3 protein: CASSLDARQETQYF. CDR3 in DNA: TGTGCCAGCAGCTTGGACGCGCGGCAAGAGACCCAGTACTTC.

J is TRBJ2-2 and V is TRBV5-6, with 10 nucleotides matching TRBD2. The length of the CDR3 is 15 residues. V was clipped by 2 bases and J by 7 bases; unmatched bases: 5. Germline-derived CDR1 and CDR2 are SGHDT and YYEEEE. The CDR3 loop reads CASSFLAGGGGELFF. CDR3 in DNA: TGTGCCAGCAGCTTCTTAGCGGGGGGCGGCGGGGAGCTGTTTTTT.

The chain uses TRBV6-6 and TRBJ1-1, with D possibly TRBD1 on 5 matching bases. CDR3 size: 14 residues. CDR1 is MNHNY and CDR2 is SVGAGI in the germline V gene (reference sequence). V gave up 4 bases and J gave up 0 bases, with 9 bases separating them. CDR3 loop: CASSLTVMNTEAFF. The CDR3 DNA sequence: TGTGCCAGCAGTTTGACAGTTATGAACACTGAAGCTTTCTTT.

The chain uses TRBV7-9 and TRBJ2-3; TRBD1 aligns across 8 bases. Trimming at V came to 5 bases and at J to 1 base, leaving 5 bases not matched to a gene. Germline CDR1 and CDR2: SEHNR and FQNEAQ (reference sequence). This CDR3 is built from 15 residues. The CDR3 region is CASSPGQDGTDTQYF. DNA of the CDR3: TGTGCCAGCAGCCCGGGACAGGACGGCACAGATACGCAGTATTTT.

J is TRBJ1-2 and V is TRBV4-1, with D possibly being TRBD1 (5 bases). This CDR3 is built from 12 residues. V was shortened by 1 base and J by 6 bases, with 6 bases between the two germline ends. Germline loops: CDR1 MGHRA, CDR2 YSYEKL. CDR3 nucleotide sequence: TGCGCCAGCAGCCAAGGACAGCATGGCTACACCTTC. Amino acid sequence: CASSQGQHGYTF.

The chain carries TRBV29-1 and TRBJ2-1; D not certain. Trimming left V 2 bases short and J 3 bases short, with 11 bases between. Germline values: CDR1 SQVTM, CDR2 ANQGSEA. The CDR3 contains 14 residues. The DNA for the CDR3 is TGCAGCGTTGAACAGGCCCCTATCTACAATGAGCAGTTCTTC. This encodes CSVEQAPIYNEQFF.

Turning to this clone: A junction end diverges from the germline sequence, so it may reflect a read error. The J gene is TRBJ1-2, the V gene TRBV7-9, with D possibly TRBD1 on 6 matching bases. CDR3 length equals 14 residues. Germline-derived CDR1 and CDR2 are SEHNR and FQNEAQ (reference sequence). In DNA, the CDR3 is TGTTCCAGCAGCCAACAGGGTTTTGTCGGCGGCTACACCTTC. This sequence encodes CSSSQQGFVGGYTF.

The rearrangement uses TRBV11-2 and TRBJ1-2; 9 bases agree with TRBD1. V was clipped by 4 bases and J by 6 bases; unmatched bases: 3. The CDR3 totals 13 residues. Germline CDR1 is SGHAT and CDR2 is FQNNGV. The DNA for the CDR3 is TGTGCCAGCAGCTCGGGACAGGGACATGGCTACACCTTC. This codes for CASSSGQGHGYTF. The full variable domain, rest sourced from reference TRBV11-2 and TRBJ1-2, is EAGVAQSPRYKIIEKRQSVAFWCNPISGHATLYWYQQILGQGPKLLIQFQNNGVVDDSQLPKDRFSAERLKGVDSTLKIQPAKLEDSAVYLCASSSGQGHGYTFGSGTRLTVV.

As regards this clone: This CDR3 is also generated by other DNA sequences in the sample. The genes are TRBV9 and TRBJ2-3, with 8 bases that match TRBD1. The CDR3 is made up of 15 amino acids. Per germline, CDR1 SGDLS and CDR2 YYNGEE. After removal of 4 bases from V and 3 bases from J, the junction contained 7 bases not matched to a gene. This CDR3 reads CASSPRTGSTDTQYF. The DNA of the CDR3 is TGTGCCAGCAGCCCCCGGACAGGGTCAACAGATACGCAGTATTTT.

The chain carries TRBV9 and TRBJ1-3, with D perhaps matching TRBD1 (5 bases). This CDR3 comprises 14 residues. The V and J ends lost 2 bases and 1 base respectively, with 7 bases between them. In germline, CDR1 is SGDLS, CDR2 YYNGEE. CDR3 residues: CASSVQGSGNTIYF. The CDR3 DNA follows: TGTGCCAGCAGCGTCCAGGGATCTGGAAACACCATATATTTT.

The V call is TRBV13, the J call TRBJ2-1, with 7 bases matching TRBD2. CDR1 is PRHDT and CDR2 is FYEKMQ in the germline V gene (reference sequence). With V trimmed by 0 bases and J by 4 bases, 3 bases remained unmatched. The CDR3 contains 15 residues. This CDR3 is CASSLGSGIYNEQFF. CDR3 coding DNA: TGTGCCAGCAGCTTAGGGAGCGGGATTTACAATGAGCAGTTCTTC. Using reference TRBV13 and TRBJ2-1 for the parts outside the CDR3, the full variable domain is AAGVIQSPRHLIKEKRETATLKCYPIPRHDTVYWYQQGPGQDPQFLISFYEKMQSDKGSIPDRFSAQQFSDYHSELNMSSLELGDSALYFCASSLGSGIYNEQFFGPGTRLTVL.